This TCR beta chain was found in a study of T cells in Graves' hyperthyroidism and ophthalmopathy. General study points: Ophthalmopathy cases were set apart from stable hyperthyroidism by a 13 V-J model.

TCR beta CDR3 sequences were amplified from RNA transcripts. First-round RT-PCR with HTBI primers amplified the TCR CDR3 region. TCRdb recomputed calls from the multiplex PCR reads with MiXCR, one row per CDR3 protein. The table lists 460,000 or so distinct CDR3 sequences, approximately 15% of them singletons. There are many counts of this clonotype. Its antigen is unknown. The CDR3 spans 14 residues. Deletions cut 2 bases from V and 7 bases from J, with 15 bases between. Germline assignment: CDR1 DFQATT and CDR2 SNEGSKA (reference sequence). The chain is built from TRBV20-1 and TRBJ2-1; D may be TRBD2 (5 bases). Source material: blood. This clonotype originated in a woman between 18 and 29 years old with Graves' hyperthyroidism. The CDR3: CSARTAERLNEQFF. CDR3 DNA: TGCAGTGCTAGAACAGCGGAAAGACTAAATGAGCAGTTCTTC.